The rows below give T cell receptor beta chains drawn from one sample of a study of tumor-infiltrating lymphocytes in primary liver carcinoma. Via MiXCR, TCRdb re-called the multiplex PCR reads, giving one row per CDR3 protein. This sample has about 37,000 distinct CDR3 sequences, with approximately 82% found just once. The sample consisted of tumor-adjacent normal liver tissue. These receptors were obtained from a man between 40 and 49 years old with primary liver carcinoma and hepatitis B virus infection. CDR3s leave out the opening cysteine and the closing phenylalanine or tryptophan.

V gene	J gene	CDR3 protein
TRBV25-1	TRBJ2-2	TCGGRAGELF
TRBV5-1	TRBJ2-7	VSNLDRGHEQY
TRBV11-2	TRBJ2-4	AGSSGSGDNIQY
TRBV29-1	TRBJ1-5	GAGGGANQPHH
TRBV5-6	TRBJ2-3	ASGQNGLVGITDTQY
TRBV30	TRBJ2-7	AWSTPGLGSSYEQY
TRBV7-9	TRBJ1-6	ASSIVALGNSPLH
TRBV6-6	TRBJ2-5	VSSYDRGLDTQY
TRBV11-2	TRBJ2-5	ASSPPRGVTQC
TRBV5-1	TRBJ1-1	TSSSGQGEPEAF